Listed below are T cell receptor beta chains from one sample, sequenced in a study of early T cells in non-severe SARS-CoV-2 infection. Using its own MiXCR run on the 5' RACE reads, TCRdb lists one record per CDR3 protein. Of about 60,000 distinct CDR3 sequences detected, roughly 13% appear once; the ten largest clones hold 4.5% to 6%. What was sequenced was whole blood. These receptor sequences come from an adult who was a healthcare worker with PCR-confirmed SARS-CoV-2 infection or an uninfected control (not recorded which). The CDR3 runs from the conserved cysteine through the conserved F or W. A D gene is named only where the DNA matches it firmly. Not every row has a clone size; where given, it reads once, few, many or a size class.

abundance: .
j_gene: TRBJ1-1
v_gene: TRBV28
d_gene: .
CDR3aa: CASSITGEAFF
CDR3nt: TGTGCCAGCAGTATTACAGGGGAAGCTTTCTTT

abundance: .
j_gene: TRBJ2-2
v_gene: TRBV7-6
d_gene: .
CDR3aa: CASSSQVGSNTGELFF
CDR3nt: TGTGCCAGCAGCTCCCAAGTTGGGTCGAACACCGGGGAGCTGTTTTTT

abundance: medium-sized
j_gene: TRBJ1-1
v_gene: TRBV18
d_gene: .
CDR3aa: CASSSGRAFF
CDR3nt: TGTGCCAGCTCATCGGGTCGAGCTTTCTTT

abundance: .
j_gene: TRBJ2-3
v_gene: TRBV20-1
d_gene: .
CDR3aa: CSARPTGGDTQYF
CDR3nt: TGCAGTGCTAGGCCAACTGGGGGAGATACGCAGTATTTT

abundance: many
j_gene: TRBJ2-2
v_gene: TRBV7-7
d_gene: TRBD2
CDR3aa: CASSLTAGGPTGELFF
CDR3nt: TGTGCTAGCAGCTTGACAGCGGGAGGCCCTACCGGGGAGCTGTTTTTT

abundance: .
j_gene: TRBJ2-3
v_gene: TRBV9
d_gene: TRBD2
CDR3aa: CASSAAGGLADTQYF
CDR3nt: TGTGCCAGCAGCGCCGCGGGGGGCCTCGCAGATACGCAGTATTTT

abundance: many
j_gene: TRBJ2-3
v_gene: TRBV29-1
d_gene: TRBD2
CDR3aa: CSVRGRYGTDTQYF
CDR3nt: TGCAGCGTTCGCGGGAGGTATGGCACAGATACGCAGTATTTT

abundance: many
j_gene: TRBJ2-1
v_gene: TRBV20-1
d_gene: TRBD2
CDR3aa: CSASEGGTSVAEQFF
CDR3nt: TGCAGTGCTAGCGAGGGGGGGACTAGTGTCGCTGAGCAGTTCTTC

abundance: few
j_gene: TRBJ2-1
v_gene: TRBV20-1
d_gene: TRBD1
CDR3aa: CSARDSGGSYNEQFF
CDR3nt: TGCAGTGCTAGAGATTCAGGGGGCTCCTACAATGAGCAGTTCTTC

abundance: .
j_gene: TRBJ2-2
v_gene: TRBV7-9
d_gene: TRBD2
CDR3aa: CASSPRAGANTGELFF
CDR3nt: TGTGCCAGCAGCCCACGGGCGGGAGCCAACACCGGGGAGCTGTTTTTT

abundance: few
j_gene: TRBJ2-2
v_gene: TRBV6-2/TRBV6-3
d_gene: .
CDR3aa: CASGRGETGELFF
CDR3nt: TGTGCCAGCGGGCGTGGGGAAACCGGGGAGCTGTTTTTT

abundance: .
j_gene: TRBJ2-2
v_gene: TRBV24-1
d_gene: TRBD2
CDR3aa: CATSARSSSGRANTGELFF
CDR3nt: TGTGCCACCAGTGCCCGGTCCTCTAGCGGGAGGGCCAACACCGGGGAGCTGTTTTTT

abundance: .
j_gene: TRBJ2-3
v_gene: TRBV11-2
d_gene: .
CDR3aa: CASSLTVTDTQYF
CDR3nt: TGTGCCAGCAGCTTAACAGTCACAGATACGCAGTATTTT

abundance: few
j_gene: TRBJ2-3
v_gene: TRBV30
d_gene: .
CDR3aa: CAWNRDTDTQYF
CDR3nt: TGTGCCTGGAACAGGGACACAGATACGCAGTATTTT

abundance: .
j_gene: TRBJ2-3
v_gene: TRBV7-6
d_gene: TRBD1
CDR3aa: CASSLTGGGTDTQYF
CDR3nt: TGTGCCAGCAGCTTAACAGGGGGCGGCACAGATACGCAGTATTTT

abundance: many
j_gene: TRBJ1-4
v_gene: TRBV28
d_gene: .
CDR3aa: CASSPTKGEKLFF
CDR3nt: TGTGCCAGCAGTCCAACAAAGGGTGAAAAACTGTTTTTT

abundance: .
j_gene: TRBJ2-2
v_gene: TRBV9
d_gene: TRBD1
CDR3aa: CASQTGITGELFF
CDR3nt: TGTGCCAGTCAGACAGGGATCACCGGGGAGCTGTTTTTT

abundance: .
j_gene: TRBJ1-1
v_gene: TRBV14
d_gene: TRBD1
CDR3aa: CASSQGTGAEAFF
CDR3nt: TGTGCCAGCAGCCAAGGGACAGGGGCTGAAGCTTTCTTT

abundance: .
j_gene: TRBJ2-1
v_gene: TRBV20-1
d_gene: .
CDR3aa: CSASFPGSNEQFF
CDR3nt: TGCAGTGCTAGTTTCCCCGGGAGCAATGAGCAGTTCTTC

abundance: .
j_gene: TRBJ2-7
v_gene: TRBV27
d_gene: .
CDR3aa: CAGPRAHVYEQYF
CDR3nt: TGTGCCGGACCAAGGGCCCACGTTTACGAGCAGTACTTC

abundance: many
j_gene: TRBJ2-1
v_gene: TRBV29-1
d_gene: .
CDR3aa: CSVNEHFF
CDR3nt: TGCAGCGTGAATGAGCATTTCTTC

abundance: few
j_gene: TRBJ1-1
v_gene: TRBV30
d_gene: .
CDR3aa: CAWRTGLGAFF
CDR3nt: TGTGCCTGGAGAACAGGGTTGGGAGCTTTCTTT

abundance: .
j_gene: TRBJ2-3
v_gene: TRBV5-4
d_gene: .
CDR3aa: CASSPVWAGSTDTQYF
CDR3nt: TGTGCCAGCAGCCCTGTATGGGCAGGGAGCACAGATACGCAGTATTTT

abundance: many
j_gene: TRBJ2-7
v_gene: TRBV5-4
d_gene: TRBD2
CDR3aa: CASSEFGRAGGGYEQYF
CDR3nt: TGTGCCAGCAGCGAATTTGGACGTGCGGGAGGAGGATACGAGCAGTACTTC

abundance: many
j_gene: TRBJ1-1
v_gene: TRBV4-1
d_gene: TRBD1
CDR3aa: CASSQAGTGDTEAFF
CDR3nt: TGCGCCAGCAGCCAAGCCGGGACAGGGGACACTGAAGCTTTCTTT

abundance: .
j_gene: TRBJ1-2
v_gene: TRBV6-5
d_gene: .
CDR3aa: CASSSQSYGYTF
CDR3nt: TGTGCCAGCAGTTCCCAGAGTTATGGCTACACCTTC

abundance: few
j_gene: TRBJ2-1
v_gene: TRBV7-2
d_gene: TRBD2
CDR3aa: CASSIHPSGVNEQFF
CDR3nt: TGTGCCAGCAGCATTCACCCGAGCGGGGTCAATGAGCAGTTCTTC

abundance: once
j_gene: TRBJ2-5
v_gene: TRBV18
d_gene: .
CDR3aa: CASSPPTQETQYF
CDR3nt: TGTGCCAGCTCACCCCCGACCCAAGAGACCCAGTACTTC

abundance: .
j_gene: TRBJ2-7
v_gene: TRBV29-1
d_gene: TRBD1
CDR3aa: CSVEWTRGEQYF
CDR3nt: TGCAGCGTTGAATGGACCAGGGGGGAGCAGTACTTC

abundance: .
j_gene: TRBJ2-1
v_gene: TRBV11-2
d_gene: .
CDR3aa: CASSSRTGTLYNEQFF
CDR3nt: TGTGCCAGCAGCTCCCGAACCGGGACACTTTACAATGAGCAGTTCTTC

abundance: many
j_gene: TRBJ1-2
v_gene: TRBV12-3/TRBV12-4
d_gene: .
CDR3aa: CASSFGVYGYTF
CDR3nt: TGTGCCAGCAGTTTCGGGGTTTATGGCTACACCTTC

abundance: few
j_gene: TRBJ2-3
v_gene: TRBV4-3
d_gene: .
CDR3aa: CASSQRGQSSTDTQYF
CDR3nt: TGCGCCAGCAGCCAACGTGGACAGTCTAGCACAGATACGCAGTATTTT

abundance: .
j_gene: TRBJ2-5
v_gene: TRBV12-3/TRBV12-4
d_gene: .
CDR3aa: CASSSPLGGGGRETQYF
CDR3nt: TGTGCCAGCAGTTCGCCCCTGGGGGGTGGGGGTAGAGAGACCCAGTACTTC

abundance: .
j_gene: TRBJ2-3
v_gene: TRBV15
d_gene: .
CDR3aa: CATSRDQGIGTDTQYF
CDR3nt: TGTGCCACCAGCAGAGACCAGGGAATAGGCACAGATACGCAGTATTTT

abundance: .
j_gene: TRBJ2-1
v_gene: TRBV6-2/TRBV6-3
d_gene: .
CDR3aa: CASSPTVNNEQFF
CDR3nt: TGTGCCAGCAGTCCGACAGTCAACAATGAGCAGTTCTTC

abundance: .
j_gene: TRBJ2-7
v_gene: TRBV7-6
d_gene: .
CDR3aa: CASSLPGPASYEQYF
CDR3nt: TGTGCCAGCAGCTTACCCGGGCCAGCCTCCTACGAGCAGTACTTC

abundance: many
j_gene: TRBJ2-3
v_gene: TRBV12-3/TRBV12-4
d_gene: .
CDR3aa: CASSLGSLRDTQYF
CDR3nt: TGTGCCAGCAGTTTAGGAAGTTTGAGGGATACGCAGTATTTT

abundance: once
j_gene: TRBJ2-7
v_gene: TRBV19
d_gene: .
CDR3aa: CASSIELSYEQYF
CDR3nt: TGTGCCAGTAGTATAGAGTTGAGCTACGAGCAGTACTTC

abundance: many
j_gene: TRBJ2-5
v_gene: TRBV11-2
d_gene: TRBD2
CDR3aa: CASSPVSGGAETQYF
CDR3nt: TGTGCCAGCAGCCCCGTTAGCGGGGGGGCAGAGACCCAGTACTTC

abundance: many
j_gene: TRBJ2-4
v_gene: TRBV20-1
d_gene: TRBD1
CDR3aa: CSAYPGTGDKNIQYF
CDR3nt: TGCAGTGCCTATCCCGGGACAGGGGATAAAAACATTCAGTACTTC

abundance: many
j_gene: TRBJ2-2
v_gene: TRBV6-7
d_gene: TRBD1
CDR3aa: CASSYANTGGDTGELFF
CDR3nt: TGTGCCAGCAGTTATGCCAATACAGGGGGCGACACCGGGGAGCTGTTTTTT